The 3 T cell receptor beta chains below were found in one sample sequenced in a study of T cell repertoires in cytomegalovirus infection. TCRdb re-called the reads with MiXCR, one entry per CDR3 protein. Found here are approximately 1,000,000 distinct CDR3 sequences, around a third of them singletons; the top ten hold 11% to 15%. Antigens for these TCRs are unknown. The sample in question was cultured CD8+ T cells from PBMCs, obtained from culture after CMV antigen stimulation. The receptors shown here come from a human donor in good health (CMV status not recorded). Some clones in this sample may be carry-over from other donors' samples.

The chain couples TRBV19 to TRBJ2-1; TRBD2 agrees at 8 bases. Losses at the gene ends were 0 bases for V and 2 bases for J; bases not matched to a gene: 3. Germline CDR1 reads LNHDA; CDR2 reads SQIVND (reference sequence). This CDR3 region has 16 residues. The CDR3 here is CASSIEPLAAYNEQFF. As DNA, the CDR3 is TGTGCCAGTAGTATAGAACCACTAGCGGCCTACAATGAGCAGTTCTTC.

This clonotype was counted many times. This CDR3 is CASSYRGLELFF. The CDR3 DNA reads TGTGCCAGCAGTTACCGCGGGTTGGAACTGTTTTTT. V is TRBV6-5 and J is TRBJ1-4; D is uncertain. Germline CDR1 reads MNHEY; CDR2 reads SVGAGI. Trimming shortened V by 2 bases and J by 12 bases, and 10 bases separated the two germline ends. The CDR3 is made up of 12 amino acids.

The chain couples TRBV6-5 to TRBJ2-1; perhaps D is TRBD1 or TRBD2 (5 bases each). The germline V gene encodes CDR1 MNHEY and CDR2 SVGAGI. The CDR3 length is 13 residues. The V gene lost 7 bases and the J gene lost 6 bases, with 13 bases spanning the gap. The CDR3 DNA reads as TGTGCCAGCACTCGGCAGGGAGCCAATGAGCAGTTCTTC. Protein: CASTRQGANEQFF.